This T cell receptor beta chain is from a study of cytotoxic CD8 clonotypes in ibrutinib-treated CLL. The overall study: Following treatment for a median about 13 months, range 6 to 36, response samples were then taken. On average, each sample had approximately 280,000 productive templates and approximately 100,000 productive rearrangements. General study points: Public clonotypes showed up rarely, and on treatment they shrank or held steady.

The germline V gene has CDR1 MDHEN and CDR2 SYDVKM. The CDR3 spans 16 residues. V gave up 4 bases and J gave up 0 bases, with 10 bases separating them. Generated by immunoSEQ multiplex PCR, the TCRdb table keeps only in-frame clones and is missing some. The table lists around 60,000 clones, around 68% of them singletons. To note about this clone: Antigen: not known.

The TCR sequence derives from a human donor with chronic lymphocytic leukemia. The sample here was PBMCs, taken after 12 months of ibrutinib treatment. The chain is built from TRBV28 and TRBJ2-6; TRBD1 might be the D (6 bases). As DNA, the CDR3 is TGTGCCAGCAGTTACAGGGATACCTCTGGGGCCAACGTCCTGACTTTC. It codes for CASSYRDTSGANVLTF.